This passage covers 27 T cell receptor beta chains from one sample sequenced in a study of cytomegalovirus exposure and HLA in healthy donors. With 60 Vbeta and 13 Jbeta primers, the PCR was carried out. This table comes from immunoSEQ multiplex PCR, and its TCRdb copy is limited to in-frame clones, with some not included. The sample yields about 150,000 clones, 65% to 75% seen once. Sequenced sample: PBMCs. These receptors all stem from a man younger than 30 in good health and CMV-seronegative.

The chain links TRBV7-9 to TRBJ2-1; 8 bases align to TRBD1. Losses at the gene ends were 4 bases for V and 5 bases for J; bases not matched to a gene: 7. Germline V gives CDR1 SEHNR, CDR2 FQNEAQ (reference sequence). This CDR3 spans 15 amino acids. Written as DNA, the CDR3 is TGTGCCAGCAGCTCCGGGACAGGCTTGGACAATGAGCAGTTCTTC. It codes for CASSSGTGLDNEQFF. Full variable domain (remainder filled in from reference TRBV7-9 and TRBJ2-1): DTGVSQNPRHKITKRGQNVTFRCDPISEHNRLYWYRQTLGQGPEFLTYFQNEAQLEKSRLLSDRFSAERPKGSFSTLEIQRTEQGDSAMYLCASSSGTGLDNEQFFGPGTRLTVL.

Only a few counts were recorded for this clone. This chain links TRBV29-1 with TRBJ1-3; a weak D match, TRBD1 (5 bases). This CDR3 spans 12 amino acids. Trimming cost V 7 bases and J 0 bases, with 7 bases left between them. Germline V CDR1 and CDR2: SQVTM, ANQGSEA. The CDR3 reads CSARVSGNTIYF. The CDR3 DNA is TGCAGCGCCAGGGTCTCTGGAAACACCATATATTTT.

This chain joins TRBV7-9 and TRBJ2-7, with 7 bases identical to TRBD1. Germline V gene sequence: CDR1 SEHNR, CDR2 FQNEAQ (reference sequence). The CDR3 contains 13 residues. J gave up 6 bases and V 3 bases, and 5 bases lay outside the gene matches. The DNA of the CDR3 is TGTGCCAGCAGCTTGGGACAGACAACCGAGCAGTACGTC. Amino acid sequence: CASSLGQTTEQYV.

This chain uses TRBV19 with TRBJ1-5, with D maybe TRBD1 (5 bases). V lost 2 bases, J lost 6 bases, and 11 bases lay in between. The CDR3 extends over 14 amino acids. Germline V gene lookup returns CDR1 LNHDA and CDR2 SQIVND (reference sequence). The CDR3 loop reads CASSIRVGGQPQHF. The CDR3 nucleotides read TGTGCCAGTAGTATAAGGGTCGGGGGTCAGCCCCAGCATTTT.

CDR3 sequence (DNA): TGTGCCAGCAGTTTGAGGGGGCAGCTCTATGGCTACACCTTC. Its protein product is CASSLRGQLYGYTF. This sequence joins TRBV27 and TRBJ1-2, with 7 bases that match TRBD1. The CDR3 contains 14 residues. CDR1 is MNHEY, CDR2 SMNVEV, per germline (reference sequence). V lost 3 bases and J lost 4; bases outside the gene matches: 5.

The V call is TRBV11-3, the J call TRBJ2-7; the D gene is possibly TRBD1 (5 bases). Deletions cut 2 bases from V and 0 bases from J, with 8 bases between. The CDR3 contains 14 residues. Germline CDR1 is SGHNT and CDR2 is YENEEA. The CDR3 protein is CASSLQGSSYEQYF. CDR3 in DNA: TGTGCCAGCAGCTTACAGGGTTCCTCCTACGAGCAGTACTTC.

This chain joins TRBV5-6 and TRBJ2-7, with 11 positions matching TRBD2. With V trimmed by 4 bases and J by 7 bases, 4 bases remained unmatched. This CDR3 has 13 amino acids. The germline CDR1 and CDR2 sequences are SGHDT and YYEEEE. CDR3 in amino acids: CASSVRLAGEQYF. The CDR3 DNA reads as TGTGCCAGCAGCGTACGACTAGCGGGGGAGCAGTACTTC.

The J gene is TRBJ1-4, the V gene TRBV5-1; 7 bases fit TRBD1. The germline V gene has CDR1 SGHRS and CDR2 YFSETQ. There are 13 residues in the CDR3. Losses at the gene ends were 0 bases for V and 7 bases for J; bases not matched to a gene: 0. CDR3 region: CASSLAGGEKLFF. CDR3 nucleotide sequence: TGCGCCAGCAGCTTGGCAGGGGGTGAAAAACTGTTTTTT.

The chain couples TRBV11-2 to TRBJ1-1, with D perhaps matching TRBD1 (6 bases). From germline, CDR1 is SGHAT and CDR2 FQNNGV. Trimming pared 2 bases from V and 4 bases from J, leaving 14 bases between. This CDR3 is built from 15 residues. The CDR3 loop is CASSLFRGGSTEAFF. CDR3 DNA sequence: TGTGCCAGCAGCTTATTCAGGGGAGGGAGCACTGAAGCTTTCTTT.

The V and J genes are TRBV5-1 and TRBJ2-7, with 8 bases aligning to TRBD2. Germline V CDR1 and CDR2: SGHRS, YFSETQ. This CDR3 spans 16 amino acids. Losses at the gene ends were 0 bases for V and 2 bases for J; bases not matched to a gene: 7. The CDR3, as DNA: TGCGCCAGCAGCTTGGCCGACGGGGGGGAAACCTACGAGCAGTACTTC. Its translation is CASSLADGGETYEQYF.

This clone was seen more than once but under ten times. J is TRBJ1-1 and V is TRBV21-1; the D segment call TRBD1 is taken from the table without a DNA check. TRBV21-1 is labeled a pseudogene. CDR3 length: 17 residues. As DNA, the CDR3 is TGTGCCAGCAGCACCAAGGACAGGGAGGTAGTCACCACTGAAGCTTTCTTT. Translation gives CASSTKDREVVTTEAFF.

The chain couples TRBV27 to TRBJ1-2; D might be TRBD1 (5 bases). Germline loops: CDR1 MNHEY, CDR2 SMNVEV (reference sequence). Trimming took off 0 bases at V and 5 bases at J, with 10 bases between the two ends. The CDR3 spans 14 residues. DNA of the CDR3: TGTGCCAGCAGTTTATCGTTGGGGGGGTATGGCTACACCTTC. It yields the protein CASSLSLGGYGYTF.

The chain is built from TRBV27 and TRBJ1-1; D unclear. The germline gives CDR1 MNHEY, CDR2 SMNVEV (reference sequence). V was shortened by 6 bases and J by 8 bases, with 16 bases between the two germline ends. The CDR3 totals 13 residues. DNA for the CDR3: TGTGCCAGCAGCACCACGCCGCAGGTGGAAGCTTTCTTT. This translates into CASSTTPQVEAFF.

The chain links TRBV5-6 to TRBJ1-5, with a possible D match to TRBD1 (6 bases). The CDR3 has 15 amino acids. The ends were cut back, 1 base at V and 2 bases at J, with 10 bases in the middle. Germline CDR1 SGHDT, CDR2 YYEEEE. The CDR3: CASSLYHRGNQPQHF. The CDR3 region has the DNA TGTGCCAGCAGCTTGTATCACAGGGGCAATCAGCCCCAGCATTTT.

V and J are TRBV7-2 and TRBJ1-3; possible D gene TRBD1, 6 bases. This CDR3 is 16 amino acids long. Trimming stripped 4 bases from V and 0 bases from J, with 13 bases between. Per germline, CDR1 SGHTA and CDR2 FQGNSA. CDR3 nucleotide sequence: TGTGCCAGCAGCTCACGAGGGGGGGTCTCTGGAAACACCATATATTTT. It is translated as CASSSRGGVSGNTIYF.

J is TRBJ2-7 and V is TRBV5-1; TRBD1 might be the D (5 bases). Germline-derived CDR1 and CDR2 are SGHRS and YFSETQ. The ends were cut back, 2 bases at V and 4 bases at J, with 13 bases in the middle. CDR3 length: 14 residues. CDR3 nucleotide sequence: TGCGCCAGCAGCTTTGAAGGGGCCCGTTACGAGCAGTACTTC. Translation: CASSFEGARYEQYF.

Only a few counts were recorded for this clone. The rearrangement joins TRBV29-1 to TRBJ2-3, with 12 nucleotides matching TRBD1. The CDR3 length is 13 residues. Germline CDR1 is SQVTM and CDR2 is ANQGSEA. Unmatched junction bases numbered 5, after V lost 4 bases and J lost 9 bases. Here the CDR3 DNA reads TGCAGCGTTGCCGGGACAGGGGGCAACACGCAGTATTTT. Amino acids: CSVAGTGGNTQYF.

The genes are TRBV9 and TRBJ2-7, with D maybe TRBD1 (5 bases). V was trimmed by 0 bases and J by 0 bases, leaving 10 bases between them. This CDR3 is built from 15 residues. The germline V gene encodes CDR1 SGDLS and CDR2 YYNGEE. CDR3 in amino acids: CASSVGVGPSYEQYF. Written as DNA, the CDR3 is TGTGCCAGCAGCGTAGGGGTGGGGCCCTCCTACGAGCAGTACTTC.

The rearrangement uses TRBV5-1 and TRBJ1-1; D is unclear. Germline loops: CDR1 SGHRS, CDR2 YFSETQ. CDR3 size: 13 residues. V was trimmed by 5 bases and J by 0 bases, leaving 8 bases between them. In nucleotides, the CDR3 is TGCGCCAGCAGTGGCAGTTTGAACACTGAAGCTTTCTTT. It translates to CASSGSLNTEAFF.

The gene calls are TRBV29-1 and TRBJ1-2; the match to TRBD1 covers 8 bases. The CDR3 is 15 residues long. Germline assignment: CDR1 SQVTM and CDR2 ANQGSEA. The V and J ends lost 4 bases and 2 bases, in that order; junction bases with no gene match: 9. CDR3 sequence: CSVVGQGVPNYGYTF. CDR3 in DNA: TGCAGCGTTGTCGGACAGGGTGTCCCCAACTATGGCTACACCTTC.

This clone showed up just once. The chain carries TRBV23-1 and TRBJ1-5; D gene ambiguous. TRBV23-1 qualifies as an ORF whose function is uncertain. The CDR3 is 16 amino acids. The V and J ends lost 5 bases and 3 bases respectively, with 17 bases between them. The CDR3 nucleotides are TGCGCCAGCAGTTCGTCACGCCGAAACTCCAATCAGCCCCAGCATTTT. Its protein is CASSSSRRNSNQPQHF.

This clone was seen more than once but under ten times. The V gene is TRBV10-1, the J gene TRBJ1-5; TRBD1 agrees at 10 bases. V was clipped by 5 bases and J by 5 bases; unmatched bases: 3. This CDR3 is built from 14 residues. CDR1 is WNHNN, CDR2 SYGVQD, per germline (reference sequence). DNA for the CDR3: TGCGCCAGCAGTACCGGGACAGGGGATCAGCCCCAGCATTTT. Amino acid sequence: CASSTGTGDQPQHF.

The chain employs TRBV7-9 and TRBJ2-2; 12 positions match TRBD2. The trim removed 3 bases at V and 1 base at J, leaving 0 bases unmatched. CDR3 length: 16 residues. Germline loops: CDR1 SEHNR, CDR2 FQNEAQ (reference sequence). In DNA, the CDR3 is TGTGCCAGCAGCTTGGGACTAGCGGGGAACACCGGGGAGCTGTTTTTT. This encodes CASSLGLAGNTGELFF.

The rearrangement links TRBV19 to TRBJ1-2; tentative D call: TRBD1 (5 bases). V shed 2 bases and J shed 0 bases, with 10 bases lying between them. CDR1 is LNHDA and CDR2 is SQIVND in the germline V gene (reference sequence). The CDR3 contains 15 residues. The CDR3 loop is CASSIYDSPNYGYTF. As DNA, the CDR3 is TGTGCCAGTAGTATATACGACAGTCCTAACTATGGCTACACCTTC.

The J gene is TRBJ2-3, the V gene TRBV30, with D unresolved. Looked up from germline, CDR1 is GTSNPN and CDR2 is SVGIG (reference sequence). The length of the CDR3 is 14 residues. The ends were cut back, 3 bases at V and 6 bases at J, with 16 bases in the middle. CDR3 coding DNA: TGTGCCTGGAGCCCCACTTTGTTTTCGGATACGCAGTATTTT. Translating it yields CAWSPTLFSDTQYF.

The chain combines TRBV18 with TRBJ2-5; 14 positions match TRBD2. The CDR3 sequence is 16 residues long. V shed 4 bases and J 1 base; nucleotides not matched to a gene: 2. The germline CDR1 and CDR2 sequences are KGHSH and LQKENI. The CDR3 DNA sequence: TGTGCCAGCTCACGGACTAGCGGGGGGCCCCAAGAGACCCAGTACTTC. Translated, it gives CASSRTSGGPQETQYF.

The chain combines TRBV29-1 with TRBJ1-1; D not resolved. Germline CDR1 reads SQVTM; CDR2 reads ANQGSEA. This CDR3 has 11 residues. V gave up 4 bases and J gave up 6 bases, with 9 bases separating them. This CDR3 reads CSVVGRAEAFF. Written as DNA, the CDR3 is TGCAGCGTTGTGGGTCGGGCTGAAGCTTTCTTT.